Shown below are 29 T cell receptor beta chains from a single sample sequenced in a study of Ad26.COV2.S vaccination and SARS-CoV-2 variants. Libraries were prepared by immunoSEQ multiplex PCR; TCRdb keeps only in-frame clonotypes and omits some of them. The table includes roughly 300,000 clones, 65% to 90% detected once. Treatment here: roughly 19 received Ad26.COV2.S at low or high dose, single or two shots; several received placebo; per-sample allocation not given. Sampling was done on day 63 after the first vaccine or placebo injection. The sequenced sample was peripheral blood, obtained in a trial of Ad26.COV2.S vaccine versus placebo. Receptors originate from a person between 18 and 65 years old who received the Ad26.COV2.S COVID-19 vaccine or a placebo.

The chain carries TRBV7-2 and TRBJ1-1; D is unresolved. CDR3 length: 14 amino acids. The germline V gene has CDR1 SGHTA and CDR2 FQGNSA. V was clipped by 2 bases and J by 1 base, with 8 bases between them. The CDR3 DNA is TGTGCCAGCAGCTTACCGCCTGAGAACACTGAAGCTTTCTTT. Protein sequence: CASSLPPENTEAFF. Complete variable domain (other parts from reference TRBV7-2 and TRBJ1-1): GAGVSQSPSNKVTEKGKDVELRCDPISGHTALYWYRQSLGQGLEFLIYFQGNSAPDKSGLPSDRFSAERTGGSVSTLTIQRTQQEDSAVYLCASSLPPENTEAFFGQGTRLTVV.

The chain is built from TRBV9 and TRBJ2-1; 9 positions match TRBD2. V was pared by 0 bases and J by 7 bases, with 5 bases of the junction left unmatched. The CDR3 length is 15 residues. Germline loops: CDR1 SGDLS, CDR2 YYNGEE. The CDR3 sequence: CASSVESSGTNEQFF. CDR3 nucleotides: TGTGCCAGCAGCGTAGAGTCTAGCGGGACGAATGAGCAGTTCTTC.

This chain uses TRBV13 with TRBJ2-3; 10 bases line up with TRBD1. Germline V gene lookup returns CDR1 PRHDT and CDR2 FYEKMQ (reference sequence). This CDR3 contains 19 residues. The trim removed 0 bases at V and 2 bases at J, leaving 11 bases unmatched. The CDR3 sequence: CASSLGTAGTGADTDTQYF. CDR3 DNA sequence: TGTGCCAGCAGCTTAGGGACAGCCGGGACAGGGGCCGACACAGATACGCAGTATTTT. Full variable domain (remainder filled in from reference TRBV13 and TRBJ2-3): AAGVIQSPRHLIKEKRETATLKCYPIPRHDTVYWYQQGPGQDPQFLISFYEKMQSDKGSIPDRFSAQQFSDYHSELNMSSLELGDSALYFCASSLGTAGTGADTDTQYFGPGTRLTVL.

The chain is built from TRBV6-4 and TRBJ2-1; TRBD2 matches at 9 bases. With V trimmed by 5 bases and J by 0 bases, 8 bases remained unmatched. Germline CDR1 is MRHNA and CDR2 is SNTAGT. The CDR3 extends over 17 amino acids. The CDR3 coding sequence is TGTGCCAGCAGTTTTAGCGGGGGTCTCAGCTCCTACAATGAGCAGTTCTTC. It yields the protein CASSFSGGLSSYNEQFF.

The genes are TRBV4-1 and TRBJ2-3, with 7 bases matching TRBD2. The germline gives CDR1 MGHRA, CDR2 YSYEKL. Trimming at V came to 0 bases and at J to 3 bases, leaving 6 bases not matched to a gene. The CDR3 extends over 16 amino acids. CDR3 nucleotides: TGCGCCAGCAGCCAAGAAGGTCGGGGGGTGACAGATACGCAGTATTTT. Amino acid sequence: CASSQEGRGVTDTQYF.

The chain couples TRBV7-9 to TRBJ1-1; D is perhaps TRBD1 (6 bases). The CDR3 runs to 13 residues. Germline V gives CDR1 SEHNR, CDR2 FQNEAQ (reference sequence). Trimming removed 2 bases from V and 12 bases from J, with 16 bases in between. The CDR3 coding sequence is TGTGCCAGCAGCTTACCAGGGGTCGGAGGCACTTTCTTT. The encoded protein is CASSLPGVGGTFF.

CDR3 loop: CASSRGALDEQYF. Here the CDR3 DNA reads TGTGCCAGCTCACGCGGGGCCCTTGACGAGCAGTACTTC. The rearrangement joins TRBV18 to TRBJ2-7; TRBD2 is a possible D gene (6 bases). The CDR3 consists of 13 residues. V lost 4 bases and J 5 bases, leaving 12 bases between the germline ends. Germline V gene lookup returns CDR1 KGHSH and CDR2 LQKENI.

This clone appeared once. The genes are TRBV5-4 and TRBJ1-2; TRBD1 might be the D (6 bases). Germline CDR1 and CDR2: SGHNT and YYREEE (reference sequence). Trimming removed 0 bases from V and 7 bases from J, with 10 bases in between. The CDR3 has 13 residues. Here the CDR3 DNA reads TGTGCCAGCAGCTTGGTAGGGGGAAGTGGCTACACCTTC. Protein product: CASSLVGGSGYTF.

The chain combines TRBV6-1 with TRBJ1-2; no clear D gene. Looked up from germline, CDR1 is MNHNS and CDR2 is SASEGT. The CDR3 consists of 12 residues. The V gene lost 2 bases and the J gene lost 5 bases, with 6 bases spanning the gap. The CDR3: CASSESDYGYTF. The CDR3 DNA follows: TGTGCCAGCAGTGAATCGGATTATGGCTACACCTTC.

CDR3 nucleotide sequence: TGCGCCAGTACTCCTAGCGCCAGCTCAGATACGCAGTATTTT. Its translation is CASTPSASSDTQYF. The rearrangement uses TRBV5-1 and TRBJ2-3; possible D gene TRBD2, 6 bases. CDR3 length equals 14 residues. Trimming removed 8 bases at V and 4 bases at J, with 17 bases between. Germline CDR1 and CDR2: SGHRS and YFSETQ.

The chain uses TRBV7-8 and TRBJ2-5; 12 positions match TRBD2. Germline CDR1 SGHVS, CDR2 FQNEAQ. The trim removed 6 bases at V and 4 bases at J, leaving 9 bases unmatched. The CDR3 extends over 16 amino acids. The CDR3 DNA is TGTGCCAGCAGAAAAGATCGACTAGCGGGGGCAGAGACCCAGTACTTC. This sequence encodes CASRKDRLAGAETQYF.

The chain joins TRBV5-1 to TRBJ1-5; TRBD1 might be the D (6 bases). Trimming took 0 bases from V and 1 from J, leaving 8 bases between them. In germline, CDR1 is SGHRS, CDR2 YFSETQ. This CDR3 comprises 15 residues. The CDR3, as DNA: TGCGCCAGCAGCTTGGAGGGGGTCAGCAATCAGCCCCAGCATTTT. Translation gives CASSLEGVSNQPQHF.

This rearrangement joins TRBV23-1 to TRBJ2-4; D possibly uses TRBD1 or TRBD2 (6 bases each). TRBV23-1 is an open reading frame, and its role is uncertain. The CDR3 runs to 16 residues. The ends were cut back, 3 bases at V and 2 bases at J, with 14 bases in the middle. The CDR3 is CASSQVQGGSKNIQYF. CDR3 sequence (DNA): TGCGCCAGCAGTCAGGTACAGGGAGGATCCAAAAACATTCAGTACTTC.

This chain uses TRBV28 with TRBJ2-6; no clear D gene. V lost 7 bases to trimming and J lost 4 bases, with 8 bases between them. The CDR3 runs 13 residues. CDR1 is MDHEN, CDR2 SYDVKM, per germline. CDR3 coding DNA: TGTGCCAGCAAGACGCTCGGGGCCAACGTCCTGACTTTC. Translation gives CASKTLGANVLTF.

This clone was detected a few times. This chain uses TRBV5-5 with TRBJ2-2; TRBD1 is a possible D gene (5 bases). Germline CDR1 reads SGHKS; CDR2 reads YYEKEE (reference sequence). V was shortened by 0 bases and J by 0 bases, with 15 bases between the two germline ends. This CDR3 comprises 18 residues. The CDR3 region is CASSLVELGPTNTGELFF. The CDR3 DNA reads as TGTGCCAGCAGCTTGGTTGAACTGGGGCCGACGAACACCGGGGAGCTGTTTTTT.

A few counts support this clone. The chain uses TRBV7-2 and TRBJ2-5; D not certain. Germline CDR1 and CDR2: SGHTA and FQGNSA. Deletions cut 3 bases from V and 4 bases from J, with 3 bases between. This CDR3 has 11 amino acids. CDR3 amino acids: CASSFLETQYF. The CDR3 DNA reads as TGTGCCAGCAGCTTCTTAGAGACCCAGTACTTC.

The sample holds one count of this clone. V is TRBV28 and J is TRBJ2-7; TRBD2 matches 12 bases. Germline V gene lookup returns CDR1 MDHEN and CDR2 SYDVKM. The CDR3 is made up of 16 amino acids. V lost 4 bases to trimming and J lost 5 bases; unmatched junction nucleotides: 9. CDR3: CASSSSLAGGPDEQYF. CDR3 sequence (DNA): TGTGCCAGCAGTTCAAGCCTAGCGGGAGGGCCCGACGAGCAGTACTTC. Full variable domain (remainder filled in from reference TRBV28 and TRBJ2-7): DVKVTQSSRYLVKRTGEKVFLECVQDMDHENMFWYRQDPGLGLRLIYFSYDVKMKEKGDIPEGYSVSREKKERFSLILESASTNQTSMYLCASSSSLAGGPDEQYFGPGTRLTVT.

This CDR3 reads CSVKKQGVEEAFF. In DNA, the CDR3 is TGCAGCGTGAAAAAACAGGGGGTAGAGGAAGCTTTCTTT. The rearrangement uses TRBV29-1 and TRBJ1-1, with 8 bases fitting TRBD1. In germline, CDR1 is SQVTM, CDR2 ANQGSEA. The CDR3 is 13 amino acids. The V segment lost 6 bases and the J segment 8 bases; nucleotides outside the gene matches: 11.

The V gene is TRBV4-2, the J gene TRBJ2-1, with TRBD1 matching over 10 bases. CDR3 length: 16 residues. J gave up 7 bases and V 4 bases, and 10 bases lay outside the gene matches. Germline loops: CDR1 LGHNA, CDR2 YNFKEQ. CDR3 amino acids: CASSLPGQGKRNEQFF. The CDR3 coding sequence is TGTGCCAGCAGCCTTCCGGGACAGGGGAAAAGGAATGAGCAGTTCTTC.

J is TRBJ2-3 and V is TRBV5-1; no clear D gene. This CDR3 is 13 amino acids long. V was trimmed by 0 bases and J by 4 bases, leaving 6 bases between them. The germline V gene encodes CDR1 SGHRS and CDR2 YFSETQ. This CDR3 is CASSLASADTQYF. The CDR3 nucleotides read TGCGCCAGCAGCTTGGCCTCGGCAGATACGCAGTATTTT.

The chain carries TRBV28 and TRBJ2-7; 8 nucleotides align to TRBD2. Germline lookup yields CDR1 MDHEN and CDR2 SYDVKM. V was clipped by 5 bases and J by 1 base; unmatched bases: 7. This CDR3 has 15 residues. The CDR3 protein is CASSATSGTSYEQYF. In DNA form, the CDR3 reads TGTGCCAGCAGTGCCACTAGCGGAACATCCTACGAGCAGTACTTC.

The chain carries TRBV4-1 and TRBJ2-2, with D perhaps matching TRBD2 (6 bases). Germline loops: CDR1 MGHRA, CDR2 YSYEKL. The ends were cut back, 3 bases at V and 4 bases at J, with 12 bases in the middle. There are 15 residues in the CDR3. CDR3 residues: CASSHEGLITGELFF. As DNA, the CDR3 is TGCGCCAGCAGCCACGAGGGACTTATCACCGGGGAGCTGTTTTTT.

CDR3 nucleotide sequence: TGTGCCAGCAGCTTAGGGCACTCGACTGGAAACACCATATATTTT. Translation gives CASSLGHSTGNTIYF. The rearrangement joins TRBV7-9 to TRBJ1-3; D is unclear. There are 15 residues in the CDR3. CDR1 is SEHNR, CDR2 FQNEAQ, per germline (reference sequence). V shed 1 base and J shed 2 bases, with 9 bases lying between them.

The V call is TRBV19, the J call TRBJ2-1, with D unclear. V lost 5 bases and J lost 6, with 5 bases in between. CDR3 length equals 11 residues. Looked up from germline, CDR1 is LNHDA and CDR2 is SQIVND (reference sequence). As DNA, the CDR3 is TGTGCCAGTAGTCGGTTCAATGAGCAGTTCTTC. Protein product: CASSRFNEQFF.

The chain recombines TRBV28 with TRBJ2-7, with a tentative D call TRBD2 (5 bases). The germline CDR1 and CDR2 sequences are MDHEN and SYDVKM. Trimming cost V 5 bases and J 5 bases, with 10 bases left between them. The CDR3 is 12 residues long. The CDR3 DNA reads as TGTGCCAGCAGTGAGGTGCGGGACGAGCAGTACTTC. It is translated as CASSEVRDEQYF.

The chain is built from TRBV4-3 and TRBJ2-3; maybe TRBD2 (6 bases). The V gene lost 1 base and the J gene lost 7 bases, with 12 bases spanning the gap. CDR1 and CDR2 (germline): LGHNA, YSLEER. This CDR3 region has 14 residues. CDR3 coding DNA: TGCGCCAGCAGCCAAGTGCGGGGCGGGTATACGCAGTATTTT. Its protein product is CASSQVRGGYTQYF.

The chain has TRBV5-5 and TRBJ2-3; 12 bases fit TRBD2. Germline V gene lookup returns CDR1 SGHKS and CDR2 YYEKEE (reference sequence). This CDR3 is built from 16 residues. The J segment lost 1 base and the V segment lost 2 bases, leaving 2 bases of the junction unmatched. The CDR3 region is CASSFRLAGGTDTQYF. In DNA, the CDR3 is TGTGCCAGCAGCTTCAGACTAGCGGGGGGCACAGATACGCAGTATTTT. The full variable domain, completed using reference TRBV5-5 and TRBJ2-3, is DAGVTQSPTHLIKTRGQQVTLRCSPISGHKSVSWYQQVLGQGPQFIFQYYEKEERGRGNFPDRFSARQFPNYSSELNVNALLLGDSALYLCASSFRLAGGTDTQYFGPGTRLTVL.

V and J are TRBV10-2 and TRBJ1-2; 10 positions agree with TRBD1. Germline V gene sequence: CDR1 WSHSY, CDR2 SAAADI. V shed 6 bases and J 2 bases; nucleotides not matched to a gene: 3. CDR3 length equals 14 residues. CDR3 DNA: TGCGCCAGCAGAGGACAGGGGGAAAACTATGGCTACACCTTC. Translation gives CASRGQGENYGYTF.

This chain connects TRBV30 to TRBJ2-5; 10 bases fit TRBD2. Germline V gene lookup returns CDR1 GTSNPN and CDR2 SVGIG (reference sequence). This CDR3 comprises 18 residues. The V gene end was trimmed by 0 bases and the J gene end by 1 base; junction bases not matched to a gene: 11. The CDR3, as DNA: TGTGCCTGGAGTGTAAGAACTAGCGGGAACGGGGGCCAAGAGACCCAGTACTTC. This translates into CAWSVRTSGNGGQETQYF.